Below, one T cell receptor beta chain is given with its context. The data derive from a study of T cells after yellow fever vaccination. Per germline, CDR1 SGHDT and CDR2 YYEEEE. The CDR3 is 14 amino acids. The trim removed 2 bases at V and 6 bases at J, leaving 5 bases unmatched. TCRdb processed the 5' RACE reads anew with MiXCR; each CDR3 protein has one entry. The sample lists about 58,000 distinct CDR3 sequences; around 7% were seen once. The clonotype was recovered from a man younger than 30 who received the YFV17D yellow fever vaccine. The gene calls are TRBV5-6 and TRBJ1-2; TRBD1 matches 9 bases. The sample in question was CD8+ T cells sorted from PBMCs, obtained on the day of the first yellow fever vaccination. The DNA for the CDR3 is TGTGCCAGCAGCTTCGGACAGGGGCTGGATGGCTACACCTTC. Protein: CASSFGQGLDGYTF.